This T cell receptor (beta chain) was profiled in a study of response to subunit inactivated influenza vaccine. Each CDR3 protein is one row after TCRdb ran MiXCR on the RT-PCR reads. The sample shows about 500,000 distinct CDR3 sequences, roughly 7.9% of them seen only once. Overall study results and limits: The authors suggested that few new T cells are recruited per seasonal influenza vaccination.

This clonotype has only a few counts. Its antigen is not identified. The CDR3 sequence is 15 residues long. The germline CDR1 and CDR2 sequences are SGDLS and YYNGEE. The V gene end was trimmed by 6 bases and the J gene end by 1 base; junction bases not matched to a gene: 6. The chain couples TRBV9 to TRBJ2-7; TRBD2 agrees at 11 bases. The source is a man aged 45 to 75 who received an inactivated influenza vaccine. Sequenced here: PBMCs from blood, sampled approximately 25 months after vaccination. CDR3 nucleotides: TGTGCCAGCAACGAAGGGACTAGCGGATCCTACGAGCAGTACTTC. This sequence encodes CASNEGTSGSYEQYF.